The 2 T cell receptor beta chains presented below share a single source sample, sequenced in a study of Graves' ophthalmopathy and Graves' hyperthyroidism. TCR beta CDR3 regions were amplified from RNA transcripts. Following a first-round RT-PCR that used HTBI primers, a second-round multiplex PCR was carried out. TCRdb called the multiplex PCR reads again in MiXCR, with one record for every CDR3 protein. The data show fewer than 250,000 distinct CDR3 sequences, 25% to 30% seen once. Sequenced sample: peripheral blood. All receptors derive from a man aged 50 or older with Graves' ophthalmopathy.

This clonotype occurred many times. The chain has TRBV19 and TRBJ1-5; a possible D gene is TRBD1 (6 bases). V dropped 6 bases and J dropped 7 bases, with 19 bases sitting between them. Germline V lookup: CDR1 LNHDA, CDR2 SQIVND (reference sequence). There are 15 residues in the CDR3. The CDR3 DNA is TGTGCCAGTAGGCTGGACAGTGTCTTGGGGCAGCCCCAGCATTTT. It translates to CASRLDSVLGQPQHF.

This clonotype was counted at least ten times. An end of the junction does not agree with germline; a read error may underlie this. The chain couples TRBV6-2 or TRBV6-3 to TRBJ2-2; tentatively, D is TRBD2 (5 bases). Germline CDR1 MNHEY, CDR2 SVGEGT. CDR3 size: 13 residues. CDR3 DNA sequence: TGTGCCAGCGGTAGGTCGAACACCGGGGAGCTGTCTTTT. It codes for CASGRSNTGELSF.